Listed below are T cell receptor beta chains from one sample, sequenced in a study of blood T cell repertoires in COVID-19. Sequenced by immunoSEQ multiplex PCR; TCRdb stores in-frame clones only, minus some. In the table there are 150,000 to 200,000 clones, 76% of which are singletons. Source material: PBMCs or T cells enriched from blood (not recorded which). These receptors were collected from a woman aged 45-65 years with acute COVID-19. Each CDR3 is given with its conserved first and last residue. A D gene is named only where the DNA matches it firmly. Rows give clone size only sometimes, using once, few, many, or a class for an expanded clone.

D gene: TRBD1; V gene: TRBV2; J gene: TRBJ1-5; clone size: -; CDR3 protein: CASSEGTGGLNSNQPQHF; CDR3 DNA: TGTGCCAGCAGTGAAGGGACAGGGGGACTTAATAGCAATCAGCCCCAGCATTTT
D gene: -; V gene: TRBV18; J gene: TRBJ1-5; clone size: -; CDR3 protein: CASSADSNQPQHF; CDR3 DNA: TGTGCCAGCTCGGCCGATAGCAATCAGCCCCAGCATTTT
D gene: -; V gene: TRBV10-3; J gene: TRBJ1-2; clone size: -; CDR3 protein: CAAQGVGTNYGYTF; CDR3 DNA: TGTGCCGCACAGGGTGTGGGGACTAACTATGGCTACACCTTC
D gene: TRBD1; V gene: TRBV5-6; J gene: TRBJ1-6; clone size: -; CDR3 protein: CASSRGQLYNSPLHF; CDR3 DNA: TGTGCCAGCAGCAGGGGACAGCTCTATAATTCACCCCTCCACTTT
D gene: -; V gene: TRBV11-1; J gene: TRBJ1-1; clone size: few; CDR3 protein: CASSKYSGTEAFF; CDR3 DNA: TGTGCCAGCAGCAAGTACAGTGGGACTGAAGCTTTCTTT
D gene: -; V gene: TRBV5-1; J gene: TRBJ1-5; clone size: -; CDR3 protein: CASSLGDTEERPQHF; CDR3 DNA: TGCGCCAGCAGCCTGGGGGACACCGAAGAGAGGCCCCAGCATTTT
D gene: -; V gene: TRBV7-2; J gene: TRBJ1-1; clone size: -; CDR3 protein: CASQRREGKNTEAFF; CDR3 DNA: TGTGCCAGCCAACGGAGGGAGGGGAAGAACACTGAAGCTTTCTTT
D gene: -; V gene: TRBV7-9; J gene: TRBJ1-1; clone size: few; CDR3 protein: CASSLDLGDTEAFF; CDR3 DNA: TGTGCCAGCAGCTTAGACCTAGGGGACACTGAAGCTTTCTTT
D gene: TRBD1; V gene: TRBV4-2; J gene: TRBJ1-5; clone size: few; CDR3 protein: CASSQAGTGLGGNQPQHF; CDR3 DNA: TGTGCCAGCAGCCAAGCTGGGACAGGCTTGGGGGGCAATCAGCCCCAGCATTTT
D gene: -; V gene: TRBV7-3; J gene: TRBJ2-3; clone size: -; CDR3 protein: CASSSLSGSTDTQYF; CDR3 DNA: TGTGCCAGCAGCTCCCTTAGCGGAAGCACAGATACGCAGTATTTT
D gene: -; V gene: TRBV28; J gene: TRBJ1-1; clone size: -; CDR3 protein: CASSPRVGRTEAFF; CDR3 DNA: TGTGCCAGCAGTCCGAGGGTGGGGAGGACTGAAGCTTTCTTT
D gene: -; V gene: TRBV11-2; J gene: TRBJ1-6; clone size: few; CDR3 protein: CASRRGLDSPLHF; CDR3 DNA: TGTGCCAGCAGAAGGGGCCTAGATTCACCCCTCCACTTT
D gene: -; V gene: TRBV28; J gene: TRBJ2-3; clone size: -; CDR3 protein: CASSPSVYNRDMHTDTQYF; CDR3 DNA: TGTGCCAGCAGTCCCTCGGTTTATAACCGGGACATGCACACAGATACGCAGTATTTT
D gene: -; V gene: TRBV7-8; J gene: TRBJ1-6; clone size: -; CDR3 protein: CASSLDRQVNSPLHF; CDR3 DNA: TGTGCCAGCAGCTTAGATAGACAGGTTAATTCACCCCTCCACTTT
D gene: TRBD1; V gene: TRBV29-1; J gene: TRBJ1-2; clone size: -; CDR3 protein: CSVEGDRGPNYGYTF; CDR3 DNA: TGCAGCGTTGAAGGGGACAGGGGACCTAACTATGGCTACACCTTC
D gene: -; V gene: TRBV28; J gene: TRBJ1-3; clone size: -; CDR3 protein: CASSLGPGISGNTIYF; CDR3 DNA: TGTGCCAGCAGTTTAGGCCCAGGGATATCTGGAAACACCATATATTTT
D gene: -; V gene: TRBV7-9; J gene: TRBJ2-3; clone size: once; CDR3 protein: CASSPRGVSTDTQYF; CDR3 DNA: TGTGCCAGCAGCCCCCGCGGGGTTAGCACAGATACGCAGTATTTT
D gene: TRBD1; V gene: TRBV7-2; J gene: TRBJ1-6; clone size: once; CDR3 protein: CASSWTGDSPLHF; CDR3 DNA: TGTGCCAGCAGCTGGACAGGGGATTCACCCCTCCACTTT
D gene: TRBD1; V gene: TRBV2; J gene: TRBJ1-4; clone size: -; CDR3 protein: CASSHRDSPNEKLFF; CDR3 DNA: TGTGCCAGCAGCCATCGGGACAGCCCTAATGAAAAACTGTTTTTT
D gene: -; V gene: TRBV6-5; J gene: TRBJ1-1; clone size: -; CDR3 protein: CASSRGASNLGAFF; CDR3 DNA: TGTGCCAGCTCCCGGGGGGCTTCGAACTTGGGGGCTTTCTTT
D gene: -; V gene: TRBV11-2; J gene: TRBJ1-1; clone size: -; CDR3 protein: CASSYGGRAEAFF; CDR3 DNA: TGTGCCAGCAGCTATGGTGGTAGAGCTGAAGCTTTCTTT
D gene: -; V gene: TRBV7-9; J gene: TRBJ1-2; clone size: -; CDR3 protein: CASSFLGQPVGTF; CDR3 DNA: TGTGCCAGCAGCTTCCTAGGACAGCCTGTCGGCACCTTC
D gene: TRBD1; V gene: TRBV28; J gene: TRBJ1-1; clone size: -; CDR3 protein: CASSSVGTGKGAEAFF; CDR3 DNA: TGTGCCAGCAGCTCCGTCGGGACAGGGAAGGGGGCTGAAGCTTTCTTT
D gene: TRBD1; V gene: TRBV7-9; J gene: TRBJ1-1; clone size: -; CDR3 protein: CASSSRDRGLNTEAFF; CDR3 DNA: TGTGCCAGCAGCTCTCGGGACAGGGGACTGAACACTGAAGCTTTCTTT
D gene: TRBD1; V gene: TRBV7-3; J gene: TRBJ1-1; clone size: -; CDR3 protein: CASSAVTGGEAFF; CDR3 DNA: TGTGCCAGCAGCGCGGTTACAGGGGGCGAAGCTTTCTTT
D gene: -; V gene: TRBV27; J gene: TRBJ2-5; clone size: few; CDR3 protein: CASSLSAPLETQYF; CDR3 DNA: TGTGCCAGCAGTTTATCAGCCCCCCTGGAGACCCAGTACTTC
D gene: -; V gene: TRBV11-2; J gene: TRBJ2-6; clone size: -; CDR3 protein: CASSLVIAAGANVLTF; CDR3 DNA: TGTGCCAGCAGCTTAGTAATAGCGGCTGGGGCCAACGTCCTGACTTTC
D gene: -; V gene: TRBV10-1; J gene: TRBJ1-5; clone size: -; CDR3 protein: CASSAIGLSNQPQHF; CDR3 DNA: TGCGCCAGCAGCGCGATCGGGTTAAGCAATCAGCCCCAGCATTTT
D gene: TRBD1; V gene: TRBV29-1; J gene: TRBJ1-2; clone size: -; CDR3 protein: CSVERSWDRGDSPYGYTF; CDR3 DNA: TGCAGCGTTGAGAGGTCCTGGGACAGGGGGGATTCGCCCTATGGCTACACCTTC
D gene: -; V gene: TRBV6-5; J gene: TRBJ1-1; clone size: few; CDR3 protein: CASSYVKGVNTEAFF; CDR3 DNA: TGTGCCAGCAGTTACGTGAAGGGGGTCAACACTGAAGCTTTCTTT
D gene: -; V gene: TRBV4-1; J gene: TRBJ2-2; clone size: few; CDR3 protein: CASSQQDGNAGELFF; CDR3 DNA: TGCGCCAGCAGCCAACAGGACGGGAATGCCGGGGAGCTGTTTTTT
D gene: TRBD1; V gene: TRBV5-6; J gene: TRBJ1-3; clone size: -; CDR3 protein: CASSLARTGSSGNTIYF; CDR3 DNA: TGTGCCAGCAGCTTGGCAAGGACAGGCTCCTCTGGAAACACCATATATTTT
D gene: -; V gene: TRBV29-1; J gene: TRBJ2-3; clone size: few; CDR3 protein: CSFSRADTQYF; CDR3 DNA: TGCAGCTTCTCCAGGGCAGATACGCAGTATTTT
D gene: TRBD2; V gene: TRBV4-1; J gene: TRBJ2-1; clone size: -; CDR3 protein: CASSQPSGGNYNEQFF; CDR3 DNA: TGCGCCAGCAGCCAACCCAGCGGGGGCAACTACAATGAGCAGTTCTTC
D gene: TRBD1; V gene: TRBV28; J gene: TRBJ1-4; clone size: many; CDR3 protein: CASSLGQGDRKLFF; CDR3 DNA: TGTGCCAGCAGCCTAGGACAGGGCGATAGAAAACTGTTTTTT
D gene: -; V gene: TRBV28; J gene: TRBJ1-1; clone size: -; CDR3 protein: CASSLYFRGRNTEAFF; CDR3 DNA: TGTGCCAGCAGTTTATATTTCAGGGGACGGAACACTGAAGCTTTCTTT
D gene: -; V gene: TRBV27; J gene: TRBJ1-3; clone size: few; CDR3 protein: CASSLASSGNTIYF; CDR3 DNA: TGTGCCAGCAGTTTAGCCAGCTCTGGAAACACCATATATTTT
D gene: -; V gene: TRBV18; J gene: TRBJ1-2; clone size: -; CDR3 protein: CASSREDYGYTF; CDR3 DNA: TGTGCCAGCTCCCGGGAGGACTATGGCTACACCTTC
D gene: -; V gene: TRBV6-1; J gene: TRBJ2-5; clone size: -; CDR3 protein: CASGEQGLQETQYF; CDR3 DNA: TGTGCCAGCGGTGAACAAGGACTACAAGAGACCCAGTACTTC
D gene: TRBD1; V gene: TRBV25-1; J gene: TRBJ1-1; clone size: -; CDR3 protein: CASSGWDRNTEAFF; CDR3 DNA: TGTGCCAGCAGTGGATGGGACAGAAACACTGAAGCTTTCTTT
D gene: -; V gene: TRBV2; J gene: TRBJ1-2; clone size: -; CDR3 protein: CASSEIFDSYGYTF; CDR3 DNA: TGTGCCAGCAGCGAAATATTCGACAGCTATGGCTACACCTTC
D gene: TRBD1; V gene: TRBV3-1/TRBV3-2; J gene: TRBJ1-3; clone size: -; CDR3 protein: CASSDGTGGNTIYF; CDR3 DNA: TGTGCCAGCAGTGACGGGACAGGTGGAAACACCATATATTTT
D gene: -; V gene: TRBV27; J gene: TRBJ2-5; clone size: -; CDR3 protein: CASRPAPGETQYF; CDR3 DNA: TGTGCCAGCAGGCCGGCCCCCGGGGAGACCCAGTACTTC
D gene: -; V gene: TRBV2; J gene: TRBJ2-1; clone size: -; CDR3 protein: CASSGSGLDNEQFF; CDR3 DNA: TGTGCCAGCAGTGGGTCGGGTCTGGACAATGAGCAGTTCTTC
D gene: -; V gene: TRBV9; J gene: TRBJ1-4; clone size: -; CDR3 protein: CASSGDQGKVEKLFF; CDR3 DNA: TGTGCCAGCAGCGGGGACCAGGGGAAGGTTGAAAAACTGTTTTTT
D gene: -; V gene: TRBV5-4; J gene: TRBJ2-2; clone size: -; CDR3 protein: CASRPGQGGDTGELFF; CDR3 DNA: TGTGCCAGCAGACCTGGACAGGGAGGGGACACCGGGGAGCTGTTTTTT
D gene: -; V gene: TRBV6-2/TRBV6-3; J gene: TRBJ1-2; clone size: -; CDR3 protein: CASTPQGLKGYTF; CDR3 DNA: TGTGCCAGCACCCCACAGGGTCTCAAAGGCTACACCTTC
D gene: -; V gene: TRBV19; J gene: TRBJ1-1; clone size: -; CDR3 protein: CASSGTTNTEAFF; CDR3 DNA: TGTGCCAGTAGTGGCACCACGAACACTGAAGCTTTCTTT